This T cell receptor (beta chain) was captured by sequencing in a study of identical twins. This CDR3 has 15 residues. V was clipped by 5 bases and J by 8 bases; unmatched bases: 6. Germline CDR1 and CDR2: SGHTA and FQGNSA. Each CDR3 protein gets one entry after TCRdb re-called the 5' RACE reads with MiXCR. The sample has 420,000 or so distinct CDR3 sequences, about 18% seen once. This clonotype was counted at least ten times. This chain joins TRBV7-2 and TRBJ2-1, with TRBD2 matching 13 bases. The receptor was derived from a man aged 45-65 years in good health. The sequencing sample was made of naive T cells sorted from blood. Here the CDR3 reads CASSLGTSGIYEQFF. The DNA of the CDR3 is TGTGCCAGCAGCCTCGGGACTAGCGGGATCTATGAGCAGTTCTTC.